The next 19 T cell receptor beta chains were all read from a single sample in a study of blood T cell repertoires in COVID-19. The protocol was immunoSEQ multiplex PCR, while the TCRdb copy is restricted to in-frame clones and leaves out a portion. In the table there are about 59,000 clones, approximately 80% of which are singletons. Sequencing was performed on peripheral blood. The receptor set was obtained from a human donor in a cohort sampled during active COVID-19.

The chain uses TRBV7-2 and TRBJ2-3; D is perhaps TRBD1 (6 bases). This CDR3 comprises 15 residues. Germline V lookup: CDR1 SGHTA, CDR2 FQGNSA. V shed 4 bases and J shed 1 base, with 12 bases lying between them. CDR3 coding DNA: TGTGCCAGCAGCTATGTCAGGGGTCGCACAGATACGCAGTATTTT. Its protein is CASSYVRGRTDTQYF.

The count of this clone is one. The V call is TRBV12-3 or TRBV12-4, the J call TRBJ1-3, with TRBD1 matching over 8 bases. V lost 5 bases to trimming and J lost 7 bases; unmatched junction nucleotides: 4. There are 13 residues in the CDR3. CDR3 region: CASSIRQGNTIYF. The CDR3 DNA reads as TGTGCCAGCAGTATACGACAGGGGAACACCATATATTTT.

This sequence joins TRBV5-4 and TRBJ2-1; 8 nucleotides agree with TRBD2. There are 15 residues in the CDR3. Germline V CDR1 and CDR2: SGHNT, YYREEE (reference sequence). With 4 bases clipped from V and 4 bases from J, the junction kept 7 bases outside the gene matches. Here the CDR3 DNA reads TGTGCCAGCAGCCAAATAGCGGGAACGTACAATGAGCAGTTCTTC. Encoded protein: CASSQIAGTYNEQFF.

In its sample, this clone was seen once. This chain links TRBV6-6 with TRBJ2-3; D remains unclear. The V and J ends lost 6 bases and 0 bases respectively, with 7 bases between them. This CDR3 spans 13 amino acids. Germline CDR1 and CDR2: MNHNY and SVGAGI (reference sequence). CDR3 DNA sequence: TGTGCCAGCAGCCGCCAGAGCACAGATACGCAGTATTTT. It yields the protein CASSRQSTDTQYF.

The chain links TRBV7-2 to TRBJ2-7; 9 bases line up with TRBD2. Germline loops: CDR1 SGHTA, CDR2 FQGNSA. Trimming took 1 base from V and 0 from J; bases not matched to a gene: 1. The CDR3 is 15 residues long. DNA of the CDR3: TGTGCCAGCAGCTTAGGGACTAGCGTCTCCTACGAGCAGTACTTC. Translation gives CASSLGTSVSYEQYF.

V is TRBV4-3 and J is TRBJ2-3; 11 bases line up with TRBD2. Germline values: CDR1 LGHNA, CDR2 YSLEER. V lost 0 bases to trimming and J lost 2 bases; unmatched junction nucleotides: 4. The CDR3 sequence is 17 residues long. Here the CDR3 reads CASSQDPGLAVTDTQYF. CDR3 sequence (DNA): TGCGCCAGCAGCCAAGACCCGGGACTAGCGGTCACAGATACGCAGTATTTT.

This clone was counted only a few times. The chain has TRBV18 and TRBJ2-1, with 7 bases matching TRBD1. The CDR3 consists of 15 residues. Germline V gene data show CDR1 as KGHSH and CDR2 as LQKENI. Germline trimming cut 3 bases from V and 9 bases from J; bases unmatched to any gene: 11. This CDR3 reads CASSPLQGSWGEQFF. CDR3 nucleotides: TGTGCCAGCTCACCCCTACAGGGGTCCTGGGGTGAGCAGTTCTTC.

The chain joins TRBV12-3 or TRBV12-4 to TRBJ1-5; D not certain. The CDR3 extends over 13 amino acids. V dropped 5 bases and J dropped 6 bases, with 11 bases sitting between them. CDR3 bases: TGTGCCAGCAGTGTAGATCCCGGTCAGCCCCAGCATTTT. Protein: CASSVDPGQPQHF.

The CDR3 DNA reads TGTGCCAGCACCCAAGCATGGGGGCTTAATCAGCCCCAGCATTTT. Amino acid sequence: CASTQAWGLNQPQHF. The V and J genes are TRBV6-5 and TRBJ1-5, with D perhaps TRBD1 (6 bases). This CDR3 contains 15 residues. Looked up from germline, CDR1 is MNHEY and CDR2 is SVGAGI. V lost 7 bases, J lost 4 bases, and 17 bases lay in between.

The chain has TRBV7-2 and TRBJ1-2, with D tentatively TRBD1 (6 bases). CDR1 and CDR2 from the germline V gene are SGHTA and FQGNSA. Trimming shortened V by 3 bases and J by 0 bases, and 11 bases separated the two germline ends. The CDR3 spans 15 residues. CDR3 in amino acids: CASSFPQGTNYGYTF. In DNA form, the CDR3 reads TGTGCCAGCAGCTTTCCGCAGGGGACTAACTATGGCTACACCTTC.

The J gene is TRBJ2-2, the V gene TRBV7-2; TRBD1 aligns across 7 bases. Trimming removed 3 bases from V and 6 bases from J; junction bases left unmatched: 1. CDR1 and CDR2 from the germline V gene are SGHTA and FQGNSA. The CDR3 covers 13 residues. The CDR3 nucleotides read TGTGCCAGCAGCTTTACAGGGGCCGGGGAGCTGTTTTTT. Its protein is CASSFTGAGELFF. The variable domain in full, completed from reference TRBV7-2 and TRBJ2-2, reads GAGVSQSPSNKVTEKGKDVELRCDPISGHTALYWYRQSLGQGLEFLIYFQGNSAPDKSGLPSDRFSAERTGGSVSTLTIQRTQQEDSAVYLCASSFTGAGELFFGEGSRLTVL.

This clone was found once. V and J are TRBV7-2 and TRBJ2-5; 7 bases align to TRBD1. Germline V gives CDR1 SGHTA, CDR2 FQGNSA. The CDR3 has 15 residues. V gave up 6 bases and J gave up 2 bases; unmatched junction bases: 9. The CDR3 reads CASSKGDSYQETQYF. The CDR3 nucleotides read TGTGCCAGCAGTAAGGGGGACAGCTATCAAGAGACCCAGTACTTC.

J is TRBJ1-1 and V is TRBV19; TRBD1 aligns across 7 bases. Trimming at V came to 6 bases and at J to 6 bases, leaving 10 bases not matched to a gene. Germline V gene data show CDR1 as LNHDA and CDR2 as SQIVND (reference sequence). The CDR3 totals 14 residues. In nucleotides, the CDR3 is TGTGCCAGTAGCACCTTGACAGGGCACGCTGAAGCTTTCTTT. Translating it yields CASSTLTGHAEAFF.

This clone was seen once. The chain combines TRBV4-3 with TRBJ2-1, with 12 bases aligning to TRBD2. Per the germline V gene, CDR1 is LGHNA and CDR2 is YSLEER. V shed 5 bases and J 8 bases; nucleotides not matched to a gene: 10. CDR3 size: 16 residues. The CDR3 DNA is TGCGCCAGCAGCTCTAGGACTAGCGGGATTTTCGATGAGCAGTTCTTC. It yields the protein CASSSRTSGIFDEQFF.

J is TRBJ1-2 and V is TRBV5-4; D is ambiguous. Germline V gene lookup returns CDR1 SGHNT and CDR2 YYREEE (reference sequence). The germline V and J ends were trimmed by 7 bases and 3 bases, with 22 bases remaining between them. The length of the CDR3 is 16 residues. CDR3 nucleotide sequence: TGTGCCAGCCGTCGGGCCACATCAGCCGGGGACTATGGCTACACCTTC. It specifies CASRRATSAGDYGYTF.

The chain uses TRBV21-1 and TRBJ1-6; TRBD1 is the table's D call, not checked against the DNA. TRBV21-1 is annotated as a pseudogene. The CDR3 covers 18 residues. For the CDR3, the DNA is TGTGCCAGCACTGACGTCCCGGGACAGAGCTCCTATAATTCACCCCTCCACTTT. As protein: CASTDVPGQSSYNSPLHF.

This clone appeared a few times. The chain recombines TRBV18 with TRBJ2-7, with 8 bases matching TRBD1. The CDR3 length is 15 residues. With V trimmed by 4 bases and J by 5 bases, 10 bases remained unmatched. The V gene's germline CDR1 is KGHSH and CDR2 LQKENI. DNA of the CDR3: TGTGCCAGCTCACTTGGACAGGGTACGGTACACGAGCAGTACTTC. The encoded protein is CASSLGQGTVHEQYF.

The rearrangement uses TRBV14 and TRBJ2-1; 11 bases agree with TRBD2. V gave up 4 bases and J gave up 9 bases; unmatched junction bases: 8. This CDR3 has 15 amino acids. Germline assignment: CDR1 SGHDN and CDR2 FVKESK. This CDR3 is CASSPSLAGGGEQFF. The CDR3 nucleotides are TGTGCCAGCAGCCCCTCTCTAGCGGGAGGAGGTGAGCAGTTCTTC. The full variable domain, its missing parts supplied by reference TRBV14 and TRBJ2-1, is EAGVTQFPSHSVIEKGQTVTLRCDPISGHDNLYWYRRVMGKEIKFLLHFVKESKQDESGMPNNRFLAERTGGTYSTLKVQPAELEDSGVYFCASSPSLAGGGEQFFGPGTRLTVL.

The rearrangement uses TRBV5-1 and TRBJ1-2, with unresolved D. Trimming left V 2 bases short and J 8 bases short, with 10 bases between. The CDR3 has 12 amino acids. The germline V gene encodes CDR1 SGHRS and CDR2 YFSETQ. CDR3: CASSLEGRGYTF. The CDR3 region has the DNA TGCGCCAGCAGCTTAGAAGGGAGAGGCTACACCTTC.